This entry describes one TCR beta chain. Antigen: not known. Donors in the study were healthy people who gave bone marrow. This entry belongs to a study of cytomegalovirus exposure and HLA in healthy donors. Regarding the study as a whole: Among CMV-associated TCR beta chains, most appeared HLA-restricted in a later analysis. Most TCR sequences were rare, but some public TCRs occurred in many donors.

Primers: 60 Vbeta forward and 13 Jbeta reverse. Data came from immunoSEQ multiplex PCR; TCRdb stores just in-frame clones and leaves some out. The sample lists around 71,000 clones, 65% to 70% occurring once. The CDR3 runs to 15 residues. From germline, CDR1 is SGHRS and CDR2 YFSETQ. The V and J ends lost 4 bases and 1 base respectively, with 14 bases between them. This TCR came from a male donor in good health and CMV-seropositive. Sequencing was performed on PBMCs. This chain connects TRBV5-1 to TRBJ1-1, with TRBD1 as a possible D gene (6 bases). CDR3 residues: CASSVQGHANTEAFF. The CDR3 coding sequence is TGCGCCAGCAGCGTACAGGGTCATGCGAACACTGAAGCTTTCTTT.